This entry concerns a single T cell receptor beta chain. This clone was counted ten times or more. There is no known antigen for this receptor. The read comes to an end 3 residues before the CDR3 does, leaving the germline J gene to fill in the end. The data are from a study of T cell clonality in common variable immunodeficiency (dated by TCRdb to about 2015). The CDR3 covers 15 residues, taking in both the cysteine and the phenylalanine. Only the CDR3 bases that were read are kept: 36 of them, in frame from base 1. The CDR1 and CDR2 encoded by the germline V gene are LGHNT and FRNRAP. V and J are trimmed by 7 bases and 6 bases, and the gene matches miss 15 bases of the junction. The investigation overall reported the following: Differences among patients in the CVID cohort limited the correlations between repertoire features and clinical complications. Despite equal DNA input, controls averaged approximately 77,000 unique sequences per sample versus roughly 30,000 in CVID samples. According to the authors, finding the cause of the higher clonality in CVID would require sequencing the repertoires of T cell subpopulations. CVID TCRbeta sequences reportedly showed fewer deletions and N-nucleotide insertions and lacked highly modified clones with 13 or more V deletions. TCRbeta clonality was higher in CVID subjects than in healthy controls (t-test p = 0.018), and the increase was most characteristic of about a third of subjects. Healthy controls shared more TCRbeta clones with each other than CVID subjects shared among themselves (p < 0.0001).

Predominantly Caucasian heritage was noted among both the CVID patients and the healthy controls. Heparinized peripheral whole blood samples of about 4.5 to 8 ml were collected from each donor. Genomic DNA from adults with common variable immune deficiency (CVID) and from healthy adult controls was used to sequence TCRbeta CDR3 repertoires. There were 22 healthy adult volunteers in the control group (around 12 female and approximately ten male), ranging in age from about 23 to 66 years, with a mean age of roughly 35. Diluted blood was density-centrifuged over Hypaque 1077 or Ficoll-Paque to isolate peripheral blood mononuclear cells. Unsorted mononuclear cells served as the source of genomic DNA, which was extracted either by Qiagen column purification or by a centrifugation-based method. For sequencing, equivalent amounts of genomic DNA were input from CVID and control samples. For every sample, a 60 bp segment covering the rearranged TCRbeta CDR3 region was amplified and then sequenced. The immunoSEQ assay, a bias-corrected multiplex PCR combined with high-throughput sequencing, was used to amplify TCRbeta. On the authors' methods: Each unique nucleotide sequence was treated as a clone and annotated with V, D and J genes, copy number and frequency. Sequences were labeled productive if in frame, and non-productive if out of frame or containing stop codons. As previously described, clonality was calculated on the basis of Shannon's entropy. The predicted amino acid sequences of productive clones were used to derive the mean CDR3 Kyte-Doolittle hydropathy. The R hclust function was used to hierarchically cluster scaled V gene usage with Manhattan distance and complete linkage. Sharing of clones by CDR3 amino acid sequence was evaluated through resampling of 12 repertoires per group over 100 rounds. The repertoires were screened for approximately 72 published EBV-specific TCRbeta sequences and some 250 published CMV-specific TCRbeta sequences. After two CVID samples that produced fewer than 10,000 sequences were dropped from the analysis, some 43 CVID repertoires remained. TCRdb stores this immuneACCESS table with in-frame sequences only. Part of the clones is absent; in the studies checked, under half of the shortfall reflects unresolved V genes, and no reason is known for the rest. The DNA was the basis for D and trimming; V, J and clone size are from that table. There are roughly 70,000 clones in this sample, and none of them is a singleton. The top ten clonotypes cover about 1.7% of the sample.

This clonotype was obtained from a person between 18 and 69 years old in good health. The sample taken for sequencing was peripheral blood mononuclear cells. In this chain, TRBV12-5 is recombined with TRBJ2-7, with 7 bases matching TRBD2. The CDR3 reads CASAPGRGLDAEQYF. The part of the CDR3 DNA that was read is TGTGCTAGTGCCCCCGGCCGCGGACTAGACGCCGAG.